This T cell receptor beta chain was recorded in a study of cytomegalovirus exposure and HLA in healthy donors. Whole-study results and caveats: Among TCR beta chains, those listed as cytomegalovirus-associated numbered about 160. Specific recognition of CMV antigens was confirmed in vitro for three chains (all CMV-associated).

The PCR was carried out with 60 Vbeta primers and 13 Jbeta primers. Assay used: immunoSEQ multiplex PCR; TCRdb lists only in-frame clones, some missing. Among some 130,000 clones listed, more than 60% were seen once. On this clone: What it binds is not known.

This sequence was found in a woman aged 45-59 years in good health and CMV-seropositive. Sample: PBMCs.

Here the CDR3 reads CASSLGTDYGYTF. The CDR3, as DNA: TGTGCCAGCAGTCTGGGGACAGACTATGGCTACACCTTC. This chain connects TRBV27 to TRBJ1-2; 7 nucleotides line up with TRBD1. CDR3 length: 13 residues. V shed 5 bases, J shed 3 bases, and the junction held 3 bases outside the gene matches. Germline V gene sequence: CDR1 MNHEY, CDR2 SMNVEV (reference sequence).